Listed here are 4 T cell receptor beta chains from one sample, sequenced in a study of blood T cell repertoires in COVID-19. The repertoire was sequenced with immunoSEQ multiplex PCR; TCRdb's copy has only in-frame clones and lacks some. The sample lists approximately 150,000 clones; 80% were seen once. Sequenced: peripheral blood. The receptors were sampled from a woman aged 50 to 60 with acute or convalescent COVID-19.

The chain combines TRBV7-3 with TRBJ1-5, with D possibly matching TRBD1 (5 bases). This CDR3 has 13 residues. The V end was cut by 6 bases, the J end by 9 bases, with 15 bases between. In germline, CDR1 is SGHTA, CDR2 FQGTGA. The CDR3 nucleotides read TGTGCCAGCAGTTTGGCGGGGGGAGGGCCCCAGCATTTT. Translation gives CASSLAGGGPQHF.

The rearrangement uses TRBV5-1 and TRBJ1-4; possibly TRBD1 for D (5 bases). The V gene lost 4 bases and the J gene lost 4 bases, with 14 bases spanning the gap. The CDR3 extends over 15 amino acids. Germline assignment: CDR1 SGHRS and CDR2 YFSETQ. The DNA for the CDR3 is TGCGCCAGCAGCCGAGATGCAGGGATTAATGAAAAACTGTTTTTT. It translates to CASSRDAGINEKLFF.

This clone was recorded only once. The rearrangement joins TRBV2 to TRBJ2-4; 9 positions agree with TRBD2. With 8 bases clipped from V and 8 bases from J, the junction kept 7 bases outside the gene matches. The CDR3 spans 13 residues. Per germline, CDR1 SNHLY and CDR2 FYNNEI. In DNA form, the CDR3 reads TGTGCCAGCGGTAGGGTAGCGGGGGACATTCAGTACTTC. It yields the protein CASGRVAGDIQYF.

The count of this clone is one. The chain couples TRBV28 to TRBJ2-1, with 10 bases fitting TRBD2. Per the germline V gene, CDR1 is MDHEN and CDR2 is SYDVKM. V lost 7 bases to trimming and J lost 0 bases; unmatched junction nucleotides: 9. This CDR3 has 17 residues. In nucleotides, the CDR3 is TGTGCCAGCATGGAGCGGGGGGGCTCAAGCTCCTACAATGAGCAGTTCTTC. It translates to CASMERGGSSSYNEQFF.